This is a list of T cell receptor beta chains from one sample in a study of control samples from healthy donors and cancer patients. Data came from immunoSEQ multiplex PCR; TCRdb stores just in-frame clones and leaves some out. The sample lists about 63,000 clones; over 75% were seen once. The sample comprised blood. The receptors stem from a man aged 35 to 55 in good health. Each CDR3 is given with its conserved first and last residue. Fields, in order: V gene, CDR3 length, J gene, clone size, D gene, CDR3 DNA, CDR3 protein. D genes are given only for firm matches. Part of the rows lack a size; the others show once, few, many or a class for expanded clones.

TRBV7-3	14	TRBJ2-1	.	TRBD2	TGTGCCAGCAGCTTTTTCGCTAGCGGCAATGAGCAGTTCTTC	CASSFFASGNEQFF
TRBV5-1	16	TRBJ2-5	.	TRBD1	TGCGCCAGCAGCTCCTCCTCGGACAGGTTTCAAGAGACCCAGTACTTC	CASSSSSDRFQETQYF
TRBV27	15	TRBJ1-6	.	.	TGTGCCAGCCGGAAAACGGGGGTGTTTAATTCACCCCTCCACTTT	CASRKTGVFNSPLHF
TRBV2	14	TRBJ2-1	.	.	TGTGCCAGCAGAAGCCAGGGGACGGGCAATGAGCAGTTCTTC	CASRSQGTGNEQFF
TRBV2	15	TRBJ1-3	.	TRBD1	TGTGCCAGCAGTGACAGGACAGGGACCGGAAACACCATATATTTT	CASSDRTGTGNTIYF
TRBV19	15	TRBJ2-7	.	TRBD1	TGTGCCAGTAGTACCCGAAGTTCAGGGGGCTACGAGCAGTACTTC	CASSTRSSGGYEQYF
TRBV5-8	15	TRBJ1-5	medium-sized	.	TGTGCCAGCAGCCATATATCATGGAGCAATCAGCCCCAGCATTTT	CASSHISWSNQPQHF
TRBV28	15	TRBJ2-3	.	.	TGTGCCAGCAGCCCCCGAGGGGATGGGACAGATACGCAGTATTTT	CASSPRGDGTDTQYF
TRBV2	15	TRBJ1-5	few	TRBD1	TGTGCCAGCAGTGCGGACAGGGGCAGCAATCAGCCCCAGCATTTT	CASSADRGSNQPQHF
TRBV27	16	TRBJ1-6	.	.	TGTGCCAGCAGTTGGGGTGGGGTGCCAGTTGTTTCACCCCTCCACTTT	CASSWGGVPVVSPLHF
TRBV3-1/TRBV3-2	22	TRBJ2-1	.	TRBD2	TGTGCCAGCAGCCAGGGGGAGGTCGGACTTGTGGGGACTAGCGGGAGAGTCAATGAGCAGTTCTTC	CASSQGEVGLVGTSGRVNEQFF
TRBV9	16	TRBJ2-3	.	TRBD2	TGTGCCAGCAGCGTATGGGGGAGGGCCGGCACAGATACGCAGTATTTT	CASSVWGRAGTDTQYF
TRBV30	13	TRBJ1-2	once	.	TGTGCCTGGCAACAGGACATGAGCTATGGCTACACCTTC	CAWQQDMSYGYTF
TRBV6-4	16	TRBJ2-1	.	TRBD2	TGTGCCAGCAGTGAGGCTAGCGGGGGGGGCTACAATGAGCAGTTCTTC	CASSEASGGGYNEQFF
TRBV9	15	TRBJ2-1	medium-sized	TRBD2	TGTGCCAGCAGCGTAGAGGCTAGCGGGGAAGATGAGCAGTTCTTC	CASSVEASGEDEQFF
TRBV6-1	12	TRBJ1-1	.	.	TGTGCCAGCAGTGGGACAGACACTGAAGCTTTCTTT	CASSGTDTEAFF
TRBV3-1/TRBV3-2	15	TRBJ2-1	.	.	TGTGCCAGCAGCCAAGAAATCCCTGGTAACAATGAGCAGTTCTTC	CASSQEIPGNNEQFF
TRBV28	15	TRBJ2-2	.	.	TGTGCCAGCAGGCTTTCGCAGGGTTTATTCGGGGAGCTGTTTTTT	CASRLSQGLFGELFF
TRBV9	14	TRBJ1-5	once	.	TGTGCCAGCAGCGAGCAGGGGTTCGATCAGCCCCAGCATTTT	CASSEQGFDQPQHF
TRBV28	15	TRBJ1-3	.	TRBD1	TGTGCCAGCAGTGGGAGGGACAGCTCTGGAAACACCATATATTTT	CASSGRDSSGNTIYF
TRBV7-9	11	TRBJ2-6	once	.	TGTGCCGATGGGACACCTCGAGTCCTGACTTTC	CADGTPRVLTF
TRBV4-1	18	TRBJ2-1	.	TRBD2	TGCGCCAGCAGCCAAGATCGTACTAGCGGGGGGGGCTACAATGAGCAGTTCTTC	CASSQDRTSGGGYNEQFF
TRBV5-1	13	TRBJ1-3	few	.	TGCGCCAGCAGCTTGGACTCTGGAAACACCATATATTTT	CASSLDSGNTIYF
TRBV4-1	15	TRBJ1-2	.	.	TGCGCCAGCAGCCAAGAAGCGCTAATTAACTATGGCTACACCTTC	CASSQEALINYGYTF
TRBV28	15	TRBJ1-5	.	.	TGTGCCAGCACCAAACAGGGAATCTACAATCAGCCCCAGCATTTT	CASTKQGIYNQPQHF
TRBV6-5	15	TRBJ1-5	.	.	TGTGCCAGCAGTTACTCGGGCACTAGCAATCAGCCCCAGCATTTT	CASSYSGTSNQPQHF
TRBV27	14	TRBJ2-7	.	TRBD1	TGTGCCAGCAGTACATCCGGGACAGGCTACGAGCAGTACTTC	CASSTSGTGYEQYF
TRBV4-3	14	TRBJ2-3	.	.	TGCGCCAGCAGCCAGTTAGCCTCGGCAGATACGCAGTATTTT	CASSQLASADTQYF
TRBV30	12	TRBJ1-4	.	.	TGTGCCTGGAGTGGAGGGGGTGAAAAACTGTTTTTT	CAWSGGGEKLFF
TRBV9	15	TRBJ1-6	few	.	TGTGCCAGCAGCGGTGGACACCCCGTTAATTCACCCCTCCACTTT	CASSGGHPVNSPLHF
TRBV19	16	TRBJ2-1	once	TRBD1	TGTGCCAGTAGTATGGGGACAGGGGACCCCTACAATGAGCAGTTCTTC	CASSMGTGDPYNEQFF
TRBV10-3	18	TRBJ2-6	.	TRBD2	TGTGCCATCAGTGAATCGATAGCGGGGGTATCTGGGGCCAACGTCCTGACTTTC	CAISESIAGVSGANVLTF
TRBV12-3/TRBV12-4	11	TRBJ1-1	.	.	TGTGCCAGCAGTATATCCGCTGAAGCTTTCTTT	CASSISAEAFF
TRBV7-9	15	TRBJ2-3	.	TRBD2	TGTGCCAGCAGCTTAGGACTAGCGGGGACAGATACGCAGTATTTT	CASSLGLAGTDTQYF
TRBV18	14	TRBJ2-7	.	TRBD1	TGTGCCAGCTCACAAACTCCGGGACAGTACGAGCAGTACTTC	CASSQTPGQYEQYF
TRBV4-2	16	TRBJ2-2	.	.	TGTGCCAGCAGTAGACCCGGGACTTCGAACACCGGGGAGCTGTTTTTT	CASSRPGTSNTGELFF
TRBV29-1	15	TRBJ1-2	once	TRBD1	TGCAGCGTTCCAAAAGGGACAGGTATAAACTATGGCTACACCTTC	CSVPKGTGINYGYTF
TRBV24-1	12	TRBJ2-3	.	.	TGTGCCACCTCTCTCGGGGCAGATACGCAGTATTTT	CATSLGADTQYF
TRBV4-1	15	TRBJ2-5	.	TRBD2	TGCGCCAGCAGCCAGGCCGGGACTAAGGGGGAGACCCAGTACTTC	CASSQAGTKGETQYF
TRBV16	16	TRBJ2-5	few	TRBD2	TGTGCCAGCAGCCAATCGACTAGCGGGCTCCAAGAGACCCAGTACTTC	CASSQSTSGLQETQYF
TRBV21-1	13	TRBJ1-1	.	.	TGTGCCAGCAGCAAAACTCTGAACACTGAAGCTTTCTTT	CASSKTLNTEAFF
TRBV19	13	TRBJ1-4	.	.	TGTGCCAGTAGTATGAGCCGGAATGAAAAACTGTTTTTT	CASSMSRNEKLFF
TRBV10-2	14	TRBJ1-5	.	.	TGCGCCAGCAGTGCCAATACAGGGTATCAGCCCCAGCATTTT	CASSANTGYQPQHF
TRBV28	15	TRBJ2-5	.	.	TGTGCCAGCAGCCCGTCTGTGACGGTACAAGAGACCCAGTACTTC	CASSPSVTVQETQYF